This paragraph reports one T cell receptor (beta chain). One end of the junction varies from germline; a read error may be responsible. Germline CDR1 MDHEN, CDR2 SYDVKM. The CDR3 has 12 amino acids. This sample is drawn from a study of regulatory T cells in long-lasting Graves disease. Arm-PCR of CDR3 regions with iRepertoire HTBI primers generated TCR beta libraries. Per the study methods: Gene usage covered 62 TRBV and 11 to 15 TRBJ segments. TCRdb itself ran the multiplex PCR reads through MiXCR, one entry per CDR3 protein. TCRdb, not the authors, supplied the V and J calls. The table lists some 420,000 distinct CDR3 sequences, 22% of them singletons. Time point defined: persistent/refractory GD, antithyroid drugs over 5 years with positive TRAb. There was RNA extracted from PBMCs, and the TCR library was made from it. The patients were drawn from one endocrinology department in Xi'an, China.

Here the sequenced sample was peripheral blood mononuclear cells (PBMCs), taken when the disease was refractory, from a patient treated with antithyroid drugs. V gene TRBV28 combines with J gene TRBJ1-6; no definite D call. This receptor was obtained from a female donor with Graves disease. DNA of the CDR3: TGTGCCAGCAGTCTGGCGGGCTCACCCCTCCGCTTT. Translating it yields CASSLAGSPLRF.